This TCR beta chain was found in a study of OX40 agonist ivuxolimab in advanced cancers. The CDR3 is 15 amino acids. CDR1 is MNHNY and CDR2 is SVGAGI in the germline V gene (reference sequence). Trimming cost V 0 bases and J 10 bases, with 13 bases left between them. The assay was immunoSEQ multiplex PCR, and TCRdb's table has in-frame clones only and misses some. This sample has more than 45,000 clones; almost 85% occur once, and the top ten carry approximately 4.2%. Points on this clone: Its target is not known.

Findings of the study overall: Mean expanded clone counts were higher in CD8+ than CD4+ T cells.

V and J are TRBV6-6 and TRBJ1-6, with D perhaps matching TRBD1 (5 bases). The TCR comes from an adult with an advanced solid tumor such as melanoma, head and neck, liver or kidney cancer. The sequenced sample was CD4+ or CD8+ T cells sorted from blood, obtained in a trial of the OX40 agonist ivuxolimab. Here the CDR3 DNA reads TGTGCCAGCAGTTACTCACCGGGGCGTGGATCACCCCTCCACTTT. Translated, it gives CASSYSPGRGSPLHF.